This T cell receptor (beta chain) came from a study of cytomegalovirus exposure and HLA in healthy donors. General study results and limits: Roughly 170 TCR beta chains were listed as cytomegalovirus-associated. Versus the approximately 700-donor mean, an Asian-associated ancestry cluster reportedly showed fewer N-insertions in a later analysis. A likely sequencing artifact accounted for one observed cluster of highly shared sequence variants.

Donors were nominally healthy when sampled, though unrecorded immune exposures were likely. Worth noting for this clone: Antigen specificity is unknown.

With V trimmed by 6 bases and J by 5 bases, 4 bases remained unmatched. The CDR3 contains 14 residues. Per the germline V gene, CDR1 is SEHNR and CDR2 is FQNEAQ (reference sequence). The PCR was carried out with 60 Vbeta primers and 13 Jbeta primers. TCRdb keeps only in-frame clones here, not all; method: immunoSEQ multiplex PCR. The sample table includes over 200,000 clones. The TCR sequence derives from a woman under 40 in good health and CMV-seropositive. Sequencing input: PBMCs. The chain carries TRBV7-9 and TRBJ2-7, with TRBD2 identical over 13 bases. CDR3 nucleotides: TGTGCCAGCAGTTTGGGGACTAGCGGGAACGAGCAGTACTTC. Translation gives CASSLGTSGNEQYF.